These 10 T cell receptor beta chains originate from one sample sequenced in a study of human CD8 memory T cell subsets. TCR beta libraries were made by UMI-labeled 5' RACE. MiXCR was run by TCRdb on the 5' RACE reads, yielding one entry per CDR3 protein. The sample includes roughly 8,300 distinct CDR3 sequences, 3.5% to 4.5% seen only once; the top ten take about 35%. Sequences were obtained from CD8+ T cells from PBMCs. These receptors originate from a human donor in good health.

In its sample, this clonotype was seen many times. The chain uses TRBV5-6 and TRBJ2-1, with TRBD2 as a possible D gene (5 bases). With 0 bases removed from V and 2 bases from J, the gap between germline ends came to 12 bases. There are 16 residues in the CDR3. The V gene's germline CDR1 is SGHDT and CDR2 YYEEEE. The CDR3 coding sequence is TGTGCCAGCAGCTTGGCCCGCGGGCCTACCTACAATGAGCAGTTCTTC. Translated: CASSLARGPTYNEQFF.

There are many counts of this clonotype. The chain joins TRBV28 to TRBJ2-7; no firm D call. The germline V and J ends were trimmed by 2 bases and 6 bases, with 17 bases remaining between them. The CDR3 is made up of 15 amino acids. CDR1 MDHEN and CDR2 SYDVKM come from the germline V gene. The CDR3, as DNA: TGTGCCAGCAGTTTAGTGGCTACCGGCTCTTCCGAGCAGTACTTC. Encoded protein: CASSLVATGSSEQYF.

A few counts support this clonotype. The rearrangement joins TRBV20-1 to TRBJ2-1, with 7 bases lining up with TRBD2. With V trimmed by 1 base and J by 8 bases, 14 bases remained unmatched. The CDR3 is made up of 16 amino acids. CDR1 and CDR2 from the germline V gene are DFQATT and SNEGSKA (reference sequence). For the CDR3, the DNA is TGCAGTGCTAGAGGGCCGGGACTACGACAAGCAGATGAGCAGTTCTTC. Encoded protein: CSARGPGLRQADEQFF.

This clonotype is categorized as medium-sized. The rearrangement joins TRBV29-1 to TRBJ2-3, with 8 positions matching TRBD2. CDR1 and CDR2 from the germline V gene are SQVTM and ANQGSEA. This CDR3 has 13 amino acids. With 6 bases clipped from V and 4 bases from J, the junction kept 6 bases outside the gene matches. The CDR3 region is CSVVAGLADTQYF. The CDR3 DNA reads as TGCAGCGTCGTAGCGGGATTGGCAGATACGCAGTATTTT.

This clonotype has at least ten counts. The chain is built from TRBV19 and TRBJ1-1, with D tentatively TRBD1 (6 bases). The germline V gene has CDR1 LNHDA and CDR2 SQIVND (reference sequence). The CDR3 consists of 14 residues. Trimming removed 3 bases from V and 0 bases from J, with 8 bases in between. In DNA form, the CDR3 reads TGTGCCAGTAGTATGGAGGGGGTGAACACTGAAGCTTTCTTT. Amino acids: CASSMEGVNTEAFF.

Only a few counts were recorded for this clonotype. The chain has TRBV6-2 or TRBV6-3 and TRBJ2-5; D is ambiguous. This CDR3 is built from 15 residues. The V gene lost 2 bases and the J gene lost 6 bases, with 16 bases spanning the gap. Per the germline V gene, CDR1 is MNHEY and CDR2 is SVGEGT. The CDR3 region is CASSYVETRGKTQYF. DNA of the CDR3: TGTGCCAGCAGTTACGTGGAGACCCGAGGAAAGACCCAGTACTTC.

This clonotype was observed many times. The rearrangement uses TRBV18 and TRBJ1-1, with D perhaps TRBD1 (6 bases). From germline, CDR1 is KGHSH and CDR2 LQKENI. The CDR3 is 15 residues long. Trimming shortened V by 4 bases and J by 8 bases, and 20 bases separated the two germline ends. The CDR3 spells CASSQQTGEVFEAFF. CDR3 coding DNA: TGTGCCAGCTCACAACAGACAGGCGAGGTCTTCGAAGCTTTCTTT.

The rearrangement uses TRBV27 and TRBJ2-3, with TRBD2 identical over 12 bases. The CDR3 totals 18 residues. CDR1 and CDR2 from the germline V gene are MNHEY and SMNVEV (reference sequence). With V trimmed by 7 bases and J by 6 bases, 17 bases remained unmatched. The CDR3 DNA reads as TGTGCCAGCACAAACCTCATGACTAGCGGGGGTAAAAGGGATACGCAGTATTTT. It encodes CASTNLMTSGGKRDTQYF.

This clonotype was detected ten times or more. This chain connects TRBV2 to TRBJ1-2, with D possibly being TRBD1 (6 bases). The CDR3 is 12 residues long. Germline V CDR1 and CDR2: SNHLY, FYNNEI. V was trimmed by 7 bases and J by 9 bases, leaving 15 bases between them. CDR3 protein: CASNAGERSYTF. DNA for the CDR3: TGTGCCAGCAATGCAGGGGAGAGGAGCTACACCTTC.

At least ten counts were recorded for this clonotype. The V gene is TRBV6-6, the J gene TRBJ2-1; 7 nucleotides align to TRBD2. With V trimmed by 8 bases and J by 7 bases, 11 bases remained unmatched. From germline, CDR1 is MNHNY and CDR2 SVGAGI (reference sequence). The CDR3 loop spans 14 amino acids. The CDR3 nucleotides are TGTGCCAGCTCCTATCGGGGGGAAGGAAATGAGCAGTTCTTC. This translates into CASSYRGEGNEQFF.